A single sample gave rise to the 21 T cell receptor beta chains below, sequenced in a study of blood T cells in healthy people across ages. A second PCR of 7 to 11 cycles used a sample-barcoded 5' primer and a J-beta primer mix. TCRdb ran MiXCR on the 5' RACE reads and lists one entry per CDR3 protein. This sample has about 1.4 million distinct CDR3 sequences, with 59% found just once. Sequenced material: blood. The receptors were sampled from a man in his late teens or twenties in good health.

This rearrangement joins TRBV30 to TRBJ2-5, with 9 bases fitting TRBD2. From germline, CDR1 is GTSNPN and CDR2 SVGIG (reference sequence). The CDR3 contains 14 residues. Trimming cost V 5 bases and J 2 bases; bases outside gene matches: 6. The chain's CDR3 is CAWGAAGGQETQYF. The CDR3 bases are TGTGCCTGGGGTGCAGCGGGAGGACAAGAGACCCAGTACTTC.

This clonotype was found many times. This chain links TRBV5-1 with TRBJ2-1; 7 bases fit TRBD1. The CDR3 extends over 13 amino acids. Trimming at V came to 6 bases and at J to 9 bases, leaving 9 bases not matched to a gene. The germline V gene encodes CDR1 SGHRS and CDR2 YFSETQ. The CDR3 loop is CASNRDSIGEQFF. CDR3 nucleotides: TGCGCCAGCAACCGGGACAGCATCGGTGAGCAGTTCTTC.

The rearrangement links TRBV20-1 to TRBJ1-1; D remains ambiguous. Trimming took 0 bases from V and 3 from J, leaving 8 bases between them. The CDR3 totals 13 residues. Germline V gives CDR1 DFQATT, CDR2 SNEGSKA (reference sequence). CDR3 amino acids: CSARDLVHTEAFF. CDR3 nucleotide sequence: TGCAGTGCTAGAGATTTGGTGCACACTGAAGCTTTCTTT.

The chain is built from TRBV7-6 and TRBJ2-7; either TRBD1 or TRBD2 may supply D (5 bases each). This CDR3 comprises 13 residues. The germline V gene encodes CDR1 SGHVS and CDR2 FNYEAQ. The ends were cut back, 5 bases at V and 7 bases at J, with 15 bases in the middle. The CDR3 coding sequence is TGTGCCAGCAGCGGGGCGTCCGAGGGGGAGCAGTACTTC. Its protein product is CASSGASEGEQYF. The variable domain in full, with the rest retrieved from reference TRBV7-6 and TRBJ2-7, is GAGVSQSPRYKVTKRGQDVALRCDPISGHVSLYWYRQALGQGPEFLTYFNYEAQQDKSGLPNDRFSAERPEGSISTLTIQRTEQRDSAMYRCASSGASEGEQYFGPGTRLTVT.

This clonotype was counted only a few times. The V and J genes are TRBV6-2 or TRBV6-3 and TRBJ2-7; tentative D call: TRBD1 (5 bases). Trimming shortened V by 5 bases and J by 1 base, and 15 bases separated the two germline ends. The germline V gene encodes CDR1 MNHEY and CDR2 SVGEGT. This CDR3 comprises 15 residues. In nucleotides, the CDR3 is TGTGCCAGCAGTAACTACAGGATCTTGTCCTACGAGCAGTACTTC. Translated: CASSNYRILSYEQYF.

This clonotype was recorded a few times. This chain links TRBV25-1 with TRBJ2-2; 8 nucleotides match TRBD1. The CDR3 length is 19 residues. Germline lookup yields CDR1 MGHDK and CDR2 SYGVNS. V was pared by 2 bases and J by 2 bases, with 13 bases of the junction left unmatched. CDR3 protein: CASSERGSGTGHNTGELFF. The CDR3 coding sequence is TGTGCCAGCAGTGAACGGGGATCCGGGACAGGTCATAACACCGGGGAGCTGTTTTTT.

This clonotype was counted between two and nine times. This chain connects TRBV20-1 to TRBJ2-1; the D gene is possibly TRBD2 (6 bases). The CDR3 has 12 amino acids. With 0 bases removed from V and 8 bases from J, the gap between germline ends came to 8 bases. CDR1 is DFQATT, CDR2 SNEGSKA, per germline (reference sequence). The CDR3: CSAREWGDEQFF. The CDR3 DNA sequence: TGCAGTGCTAGAGAGTGGGGGGATGAGCAGTTCTTC.

This chain uses TRBV7-4 with TRBJ1-4; maybe TRBD1 (6 bases). Trimming took 5 bases from V and 6 from J, leaving 10 bases between them. The CDR3 length is 13 residues. Germline-derived CDR1 and CDR2 are SGHVT and SQSDAQ. The CDR3 DNA sequence: TGTGCCAGCAGCCTACAGGGATATGAAAAACTGTTTTTT. This codes for CASSLQGYEKLFF.

The chain links TRBV7-9 to TRBJ2-1; D is unclear. Trimming pared 2 bases from V and 6 bases from J, leaving 8 bases between. This CDR3 comprises 13 residues. Germline V gives CDR1 SEHNR, CDR2 FQNEAQ (reference sequence). The CDR3 protein is CASSLSPLNEQFF. CDR3 bases: TGTGCCAGCAGCTTAAGTCCGCTCAATGAGCAGTTCTTC.

This clonotype has only one observation. This rearrangement joins TRBV27 to TRBJ1-3; D is unresolved. From germline, CDR1 is MNHEY and CDR2 SMNVEV (reference sequence). The CDR3 has 15 amino acids. V was cut by 0 bases and J by 0 bases, with 6 bases left in between. The CDR3 DNA follows: TGTGCCAGCAGTTTATCACGGCGCTCTGGAAACACCATATATTTT. This codes for CASSLSRRSGNTIYF.

This clonotype was seen only a few times. The gene calls are TRBV25-1 and TRBJ2-7; D unresolved. The V gene's germline CDR1 is MGHDK and CDR2 SYGVNS. Trimming cost V 8 bases and J 0 bases, with 14 bases left between them. The CDR3 length is 14 residues. The CDR3 coding sequence is TGTGCCAGCCTCGCCCCAGGTCCCTCCTACGAGCAGTACTTC. This gives the protein CASLAPGPSYEQYF.

This chain joins TRBV6-2 or TRBV6-3 and TRBJ2-1; 8 positions agree with TRBD2. The CDR3 is 14 amino acids. The junction had 6 bases not matched to a gene; V was cut back by 7 bases and J by 4 bases. Germline values: CDR1 MNHEY, CDR2 SVGEGT. The CDR3, as DNA: TGTGCCAGCACTACGGGGGGGGCTTACAATGAGCAGTTCTTC. This sequence encodes CASTTGGAYNEQFF.

The CDR3 is CASSLVREGETQYF. The CDR3 DNA reads TGCGCCAGCAGCTTAGTGAGAGAGGGGGAGACCCAGTACTTC. J is TRBJ2-5 and V is TRBV5-1, with D tentatively TRBD1 or TRBD2 (5 bases each). The CDR3 runs to 14 residues. The germline V gene has CDR1 SGHRS and CDR2 YFSETQ. V lost 2 bases to trimming and J lost 5 bases, with 13 bases between them.

The genes are TRBV25-1 and TRBJ2-1, with D uncertain. V lost 4 bases and J lost 3, with 16 bases in between. Germline CDR1 and CDR2: MGHDK and SYGVNS. CDR3 length: 16 amino acids. The CDR3 coding sequence is TGTGCCAGCAGTGGCGTAGATAACCTAAACTACAATGAGCAGTTCTTC. Translated, it gives CASSGVDNLNYNEQFF.

This chain joins TRBV6-2 or TRBV6-3 and TRBJ2-7; 7 bases map to TRBD2. Trimming at V came to 7 bases and at J to 0 bases, leaving 12 bases not matched to a gene. From germline, CDR1 is MNHEY and CDR2 SVGEGT. This CDR3 region has 16 residues. CDR3 in amino acids: CASMGLRGESSYEQYF. The CDR3 nucleotides are TGTGCCAGCATGGGTCTTCGGGGGGAAAGCTCCTACGAGCAGTACTTC.

This clonotype was counted once. V is TRBV6-2 or TRBV6-3 and J is TRBJ2-3; possibly TRBD2 for D (6 bases). Trimming took 6 bases from V and 1 from J, leaving 20 bases between them. The germline V gene encodes CDR1 MNHEY and CDR2 SVGEGT. This CDR3 contains 17 residues. Here the CDR3 reads CASSPGGLPPGTDTQYF. CDR3 in DNA: TGTGCCAGCAGCCCCGGGGGTCTCCCTCCAGGCACAGATACGCAGTATTTT.

V is TRBV5-1 and J is TRBJ2-4, with 8 bases fitting TRBD1. This CDR3 contains 20 residues. Germline V gives CDR1 SGHRS, CDR2 YFSETQ. V shed 4 bases, J shed 0 bases, and the junction held 18 bases outside the gene matches. CDR3 coding DNA: TGCGCCAGCAGCGGCGGTCAGGGGGCTCGACTACCTATAGCCAAAAACATTCAGTACTTC. Amino acid sequence: CASSGGQGARLPIAKNIQYF. Complete variable domain (other parts from reference TRBV5-1 and TRBJ2-4): KAGVTQTPRYLIKTRGQQVTLSCSPISGHRSVSWYQQTPGQGLQFLFEYFSETQRNKGNFPGRFSGRQFSNSRSEMNVSTLELGDSALYLCASSGGQGARLPIAKNIQYFGAGTRLSVL.

This clonotype was counted a single time. The CDR3 spells CAISEEYYGYTF. The CDR3 coding sequence is TGTGCCATCAGTGAGGAATATTACGGCTACACCTTC. The rearrangement links TRBV10-3 to TRBJ1-2; no clear D gene. The CDR3 runs to 12 residues. The V end lost 2 bases, the J end lost 8 bases, and 9 bases lay between the germline ends. Germline assignment: CDR1 ENHRY and CDR2 SYGVKD.

This clonotype came up a few times. The chain employs TRBV4-2 and TRBJ2-2, with TRBD2 identical over 7 bases. The CDR3 has 18 amino acids. V shed 1 base and J 4 bases; nucleotides not matched to a gene: 12. The germline V gene has CDR1 LGHNA and CDR2 YNFKEQ. Here the CDR3 reads CASSQAPSGTEPTGELFF. CDR3 nucleotide sequence: TGTGCCAGCAGCCAAGCCCCGAGCGGGACGGAACCCACCGGGGAGCTGTTTTTT.

Many counts were recorded for this clonotype. The CDR3 nucleotides read TGTGCCAGCAGCTTAACCTCACCGAACACCGGGGAGCTGTTTTTT. Its translation: CASSLTSPNTGELFF. J is TRBJ2-2 and V is TRBV7-9; unclear D gene. Per the germline V gene, CDR1 is SEHNR and CDR2 is FQNEAQ (reference sequence). This CDR3 has 15 residues. The V end was cut by 2 bases, the J end by 0 bases, with 7 bases between.

This clonotype came up once. The chain couples TRBV21-1 to TRBJ1-1. TRBV21-1 is recorded as a pseudogene. The length of the CDR3 is 14 residues. CDR3 coding DNA: TGTGCCAGCAGCAAAACCCTCAGGGACACTGAAGCTTTCTTT. It encodes CASSKTLRDTEAFF.